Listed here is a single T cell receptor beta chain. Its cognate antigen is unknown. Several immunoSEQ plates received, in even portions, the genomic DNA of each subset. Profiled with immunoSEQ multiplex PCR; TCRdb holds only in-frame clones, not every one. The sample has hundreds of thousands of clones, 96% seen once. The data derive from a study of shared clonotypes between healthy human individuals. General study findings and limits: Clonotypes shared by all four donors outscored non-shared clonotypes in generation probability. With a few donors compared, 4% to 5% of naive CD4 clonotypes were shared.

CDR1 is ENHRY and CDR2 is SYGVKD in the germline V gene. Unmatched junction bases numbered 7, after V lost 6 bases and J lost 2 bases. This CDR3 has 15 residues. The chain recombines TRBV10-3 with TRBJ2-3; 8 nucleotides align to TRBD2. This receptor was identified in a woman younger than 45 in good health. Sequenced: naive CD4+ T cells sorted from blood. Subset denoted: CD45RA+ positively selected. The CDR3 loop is CAISLSGTPTDTQYF. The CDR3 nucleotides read TGTGCCATCAGCCTTAGCGGGACCCCCACAGATACGCAGTATTTT.